The 8 T cell receptor beta chains listed next were all sequenced from one sample in a study. MiXCR, applied by TCRdb to the RT-PCR reads, yields one record per CDR3 protein. In the table there are about 680,000 distinct CDR3 sequences, 11% to 15% of which are singletons. The sample was memory CD4+ T cells from blood. Source of these receptors: a female donor in good health, serving as a healthy control.

The chain combines TRBV20-1 with TRBJ1-4; D is undetermined. V dropped 3 bases and J dropped 4 bases, with 12 bases sitting between them. Germline V gives CDR1 DFQATT, CDR2 SNEGSKA (reference sequence). This CDR3 has 14 residues. The CDR3 DNA reads TGCAGTGCTAGTGGTGGCAGAGATAATGAAAAACTGTTTTTT. This gives the protein CSASGGRDNEKLFF.

This chain connects TRBV18 to TRBJ2-1; D is perhaps TRBD1 (5 bases). The CDR3 has 13 residues. V was pared by 6 bases and J by 5 bases, with 11 bases between. Per the germline V gene, CDR1 is KGHSH and CDR2 is LQKENI. CDR3 coding DNA: TGTGCCAGCTCCTACGACAGAAACAATGAGCAGTTCTTC. Its protein is CASSYDRNNEQFF.

This chain joins TRBV7-2 and TRBJ1-4; 9 positions match TRBD1. Looked up from germline, CDR1 is SGHTA and CDR2 is FQGNSA. V gave up 4 bases and J gave up 6 bases; unmatched junction bases: 9. CDR3 size: 16 residues. The CDR3 here is CASSSPPGQGDEKLFF. CDR3 in DNA: TGTGCCAGCAGCTCGCCTCCGGGACAGGGTGATGAAAAACTGTTTTTT.

CDR3 residues: CSARDPAGLAGVAQYF. CDR3 bases: TGCAGTGCTAGAGATCCTGCTGGACTAGCGGGAGTGGCCCAGTACTTC. The V gene is TRBV20-1, the J gene TRBJ2-5; TRBD2 matches at 13 bases. Trimming removed 0 bases from V and 9 bases from J; junction bases left unmatched: 10. This CDR3 spans 16 amino acids. The germline gives CDR1 DFQATT, CDR2 SNEGSKA (reference sequence).

The chain is built from TRBV12-3 or TRBV12-4 and TRBJ2-5; 8 bases agree with TRBD2. With 5 bases clipped from V and 3 bases from J, the junction kept 5 bases outside the gene matches. The CDR3 spans 14 residues. CDR3 nucleotides: TGTGCCAGCAGTATTAGAGCGGGGGAAGAGACCCAGTACTTC. It encodes CASSIRAGEETQYF.

This clonotype occurred many times. The chain combines TRBV27 with TRBJ2-2; D is undetermined. Germline CDR1 and CDR2: MNHEY and SMNVEV (reference sequence). The CDR3 is 14 amino acids. V shed 0 bases and J shed 5 bases, with 7 bases lying between them. CDR3 sequence: CASSLSRITGELFF. Here the CDR3 DNA reads TGTGCCAGCAGTTTATCCCGCATAACCGGGGAGCTGTTTTTT.

V and J are TRBV27 and TRBJ2-1; TRBD1 or TRBD2 may be the D gene (5 bases each). From germline, CDR1 is MNHEY and CDR2 SMNVEV (reference sequence). The V end lost 7 bases, the J end lost 7 bases, and 14 bases lay between the germline ends. The CDR3 runs 13 residues. CDR3 nucleotide sequence: TGTGCCAGCACCTGGGGGAGAGGGAATGAGCAGTTCTTC. Translating gives CASTWGRGNEQFF.

This clonotype has only a few counts. J is TRBJ2-3 and V is TRBV20-1; 11 bases are shared with TRBD2. The CDR3 extends over 15 amino acids. The germline V gene has CDR1 DFQATT and CDR2 SNEGSKA (reference sequence). The J segment lost 7 bases and the V segment lost 2 bases, leaving 8 bases of the junction unmatched. The CDR3, as DNA: TGCAGTGCTAGAATAGCTAGCGGGGGGTCCTATACGCAGTATTTT. Its translation: CSARIASGGSYTQYF.